This is a list of T cell receptor beta chains from one sample in a study of long-term antiretroviral therapy in people with HIV. Produced via immunoSEQ multiplex PCR; TCRdb's table is partial and in-frame only. Of roughly 16,000 clones in the sample, less than 95% were seen once. This specimen was unsorted PBMCs, taken roughly 6.8 years after starting antiretroviral therapy. The receptors come from a woman aged 50 to 60 with HIV. CDR3s include the opening cysteine and the closing phenylalanine or tryptophan. D genes are given only for firm matches. Clone size is stated in some rows and not others, as once, few, many or a class when expanded.

TGCGCCAGCAGCCTACCCCCTCCGGGACAGGGGGCCGGGGAGCTGTTTTTT	CASSLPPPGQGAGELFF	NA	TRBD1	TRBV4-3	TRBJ2-2	17
TGTGCCAGCAGCCCCGGACAGAACTATGGCTACACCTTC	CASSPGQNYGYTF	once	NA	TRBV7-2	TRBJ1-2	13
TGTGCCAGCAGACTGCCCGGGACAGGGATGGATACGCAGTATTTT	CASRLPGTGMDTQYF	NA	TRBD1	TRBV6-1	TRBJ2-3	15
TGTGCCAGTAGTGTCAGGGACAGGAGCAATCAGCCCCAGCATTTT	CASSVRDRSNQPQHF	once	TRBD1	TRBV19	TRBJ1-5	15
TGTGCCAGCAGACTCGAGCGGGAGATGTACACCGGGGAGCTGTTTTTT	CASRLEREMYTGELFF	NA	TRBD2	TRBV4-2	TRBJ2-2	16
TGTGCCAGCTCACCACGACAGGGGGCGTACGATCAGCCCCAGCATTTT	CASSPRQGAYDQPQHF	NA	TRBD1	TRBV18	TRBJ1-5	16
TGTGCCAGCAGTGATCCTATGAGGGATACGCAGTATTTT	CASSDPMRDTQYF	NA	NA	TRBV6-1	TRBJ2-3	13
TGTGCCAGCAGTTACTCAAGGGGGCTGAACACTGAAGCTTTCTTT	CASSYSRGLNTEAFF	NA	TRBD1	TRBV6-5	TRBJ1-1	15
TGTGCCATCAGTGAGCGGGAGGGCCTGGCAACGAACACCGGGGAGCTGTTTTTT	CAISEREGLATNTGELFF	NA	TRBD2	TRBV10-3	TRBJ2-2	18
TGTGCCAGTAGTCTCGGACAGGCAAGCACAGATACGCAGTATTTT	CASSLGQASTDTQYF	NA	TRBD1	TRBV19	TRBJ2-3	15
TGTGCCAGCTCACCACCGGCAGGTCACTCCTACGAGCAGTACTTC	CASSPPAGHSYEQYF	NA	NA	TRBV18	TRBJ2-7	15
TGTGCCAGCAGCCTACAGCTGAACACTGAAGCTTTCTTT	CASSLQLNTEAFF	NA	NA	TRBV11-2	TRBJ1-1	13
TGCGCCAGCAGCCGAGATAGCAATCAGCCCCAGCATTTT	CASSRDSNQPQHF	NA	NA	TRBV5-1	TRBJ1-5	13
TGCACCAGCAGCCAAGGAGACAGGGACTATGGCTACACCTTC	CTSSQGDRDYGYTF	NA	NA	TRBV1	TRBJ1-2	14
TGTGCCAGCCTCAGGGTCGGTCAGCCCCAGCATTTT	CASLRVGQPQHF	NA	NA	TRBV27	TRBJ1-5	12